Presented here are 9 T cell receptor beta chains from one specimen sequenced in a study of identical twins. In TCRdb, the 5' RACE reads were re-called with MiXCR into one record per CDR3 protein. This sample has 1,800,000 or so distinct CDR3 sequences, with around 33% found just once. Sequencing was done on a sample of cord blood. The receptor set was obtained from a newborn girl in good health.

This clonotype was detected a few times. The chain recombines TRBV27 with TRBJ2-7, with 7 bases aligning to TRBD1. The ends lost 6 bases at V and 7 bases at J; junction bases unmatched: 18. Germline CDR1 is MNHEY and CDR2 is SMNVEV (reference sequence). The CDR3 loop spans 16 amino acids. The CDR3 bases are TGTGCCAGCAGCAGATCGGGGACAGAACTTTACAATGAGCAGTACTTC. It codes for CASSRSGTELYNEQYF.

This clonotype showed up just a few times. The V gene is TRBV10-3, the J gene TRBJ2-7; 11 bases map to TRBD2. Germline V gene data show CDR1 as ENHRY and CDR2 as SYGVKD. Unmatched junction bases numbered 5, after V lost 4 bases and J lost 3 bases. The CDR3 runs to 15 residues. The CDR3 loop is CAISGPGLADYEQYF. The CDR3 DNA reads as TGTGCCATCAGTGGACCGGGACTAGCGGACTACGAGCAGTACTTC.

This chain links TRBV5-1 with TRBJ2-1, with 7 bases lining up with TRBD2. Germline V gene lookup returns CDR1 SGHRS and CDR2 YFSETQ. V shed 4 bases and J 5 bases; nucleotides not matched to a gene: 9. The CDR3 spans 15 residues. The CDR3 DNA sequence: TGCGCCAGCAGCGCGTCTAGCGGAGCTAACAATGAGCAGTTCTTC. Its translation is CASSASSGANNEQFF.

This clonotype was found a few times. The chain links TRBV9 to TRBJ2-1; D might be TRBD2 (5 bases). Trimming removed 0 bases at V and 4 bases at J, with 8 bases between. Germline loops: CDR1 SGDLS, CDR2 YYNGEE. The CDR3 sequence is 14 residues long. For the CDR3, the DNA is TGTGCCAGCAGCGTAGTATGGGAGTACAATGAGCAGTTCTTC. Its protein is CASSVVWEYNEQFF.

The chain joins TRBV29-1 to TRBJ2-5; unclear D gene. The CDR3 is made up of 14 amino acids. Trimming pared 4 bases from V and 4 bases from J, leaving 16 bases between. Germline V lookup: CDR1 SQVTM, CDR2 ANQGSEA. The DNA for the CDR3 is TGCAGCGTTGCCCGCGTGCTTAAAAGAGAGACCCAGTACTTC. Its translation is CSVARVLKRETQYF.

V gene TRBV21-1 combines with J gene TRBJ1-2; whether TRBD1, the table's D call, matches the DNA was not checked. TRBV21-1 is noted as a pseudogene. There are 12 residues in the CDR3. This CDR3 is CASSFRDSCYTF. CDR3 sequence (DNA): TGTGCCAGCAGCTTCCGGGACAGTTGCTACACCTTC.

About this clonotype: The junction differs from germline at one of its ends, possibly a read error. This chain links TRBV3-1 with TRBJ2-3, with 12 bases identical to TRBD2. This CDR3 is 16 amino acids long. Per germline, CDR1 LGHDT and CDR2 YNNKEL (reference sequence). The CDR3 sequence: CASSPLAGGSADTRYF. CDR3 nucleotide sequence: TGTGCCAGCAGCCCTCTAGCGGGGGGGTCGGCAGATACGCGGTATTTT.

V is TRBV4-1 and J is TRBJ2-1; D is unresolved. Germline-derived CDR1 and CDR2 are MGHRA and YSYEKL. This CDR3 is built from 15 residues. The V end lost 0 bases, the J end lost 6 bases, and 12 bases lay between the germline ends. CDR3 sequence (DNA): TGCGCCAGCAGCCAAGACCCCACAGTGGTCAATGAGCAGTTCTTC. It codes for CASSQDPTVVNEQFF.

This clonotype was found a few times. The chain has TRBV4-1 and TRBJ2-1; D call uncertain. V dropped 5 bases and J dropped 5 bases, with 16 bases sitting between them. The germline CDR1 and CDR2 sequences are MGHRA and YSYEKL. The CDR3 is 15 residues long. The CDR3 protein is CASSSVFLRHNEQFF. For the CDR3, the DNA is TGCGCCAGCAGCAGCGTCTTCTTAAGGCACAATGAGCAGTTCTTC.